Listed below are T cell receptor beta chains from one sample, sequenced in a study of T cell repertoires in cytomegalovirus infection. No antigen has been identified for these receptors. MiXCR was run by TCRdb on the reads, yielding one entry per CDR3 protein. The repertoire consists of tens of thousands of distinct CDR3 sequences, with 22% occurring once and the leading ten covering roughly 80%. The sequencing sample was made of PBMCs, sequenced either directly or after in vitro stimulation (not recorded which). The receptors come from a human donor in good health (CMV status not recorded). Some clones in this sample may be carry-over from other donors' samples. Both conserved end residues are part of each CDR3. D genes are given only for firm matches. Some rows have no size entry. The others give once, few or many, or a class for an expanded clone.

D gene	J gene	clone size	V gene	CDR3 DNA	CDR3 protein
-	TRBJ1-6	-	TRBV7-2	TGTGCCAGCAGCCCGGCGGGGCTCTATGGTCTTTCACCCCTCCACTTT	CASSPAGLYGLSPLHF
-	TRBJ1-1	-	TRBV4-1	TGCGCCAGCAGCCAAGATCAGGGATACACTGAAGCTTTCTTT	CASSQDQGYTEAFF
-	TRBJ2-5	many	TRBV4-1	TGCGCCAGCAGCCAAGTTTCGGTCGGGGAGACCCAGTACTTC	CASSQVSVGETQYF
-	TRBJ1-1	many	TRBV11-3	TGTGCCAGCAGCTCCCGGGACGGTAACACTGAAGCTTTCTTT	CASSSRDGNTEAFF
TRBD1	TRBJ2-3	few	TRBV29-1	TGCAGCGTCCGACAGGGGCCAGATACGCAGTATTTT	CSVRQGPDTQYF
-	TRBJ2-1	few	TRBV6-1	TGTGCCAGCAGTTACACGTTATCACTTAGGGGGGTTCATGAGCAGTTCTTC	CASSYTLSLRGVHEQFF
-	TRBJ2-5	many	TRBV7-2	TGTGCCAGCAGCCCAACGTCGGCAGGGCTGCGGGAGACCCAGTACTTC	CASSPTSAGLRETQYF
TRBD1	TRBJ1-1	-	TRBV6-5	TGTGCCAGCAGCCGACCCGTTTGGACAGGGGGCATGAACACTGAAGCTTTCTTT	CASSRPVWTGGMNTEAFF
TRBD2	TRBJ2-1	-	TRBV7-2	TGTGCCAGCAGGGGGGGTAGCGGGAGTAATGAGCAGTTCTTC	CASRGGSGSNEQFF
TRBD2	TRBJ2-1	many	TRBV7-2	TGTGCCAGCAGCTTAGTAGGGGTAGCGGGGGGCTCCTACAATGAGCAGTTCTTC	CASSLVGVAGGSYNEQFF
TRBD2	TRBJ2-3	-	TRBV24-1	TGTGCCACCAGTGATTTAGCGGGAGACACAGATACGCAGTATTTT	CATSDLAGDTDTQYF
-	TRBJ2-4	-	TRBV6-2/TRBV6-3	TGTGCCAGCAGTTACCTGAGGGAAACCAAAAACATTCAGTACTTC	CASSYLRETKNIQYF
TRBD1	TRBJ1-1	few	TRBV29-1	TGCAGCGTTGGACAGGGAAGGGCGACTGAAGCTTTCTTT	CSVGQGRATEAFF
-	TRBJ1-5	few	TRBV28	TGTGCCAGCATTCCAACTGCCCAGGGACTCTATAGCAATCAGCCCCAGCATTTT	CASIPTAQGLYSNQPQHF
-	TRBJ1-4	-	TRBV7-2	TGTGCCAGCAGTCTGGGACGGAAACTGTTTTTT	CASSLGRKLFF
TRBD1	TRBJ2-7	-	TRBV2	TGTGCCAGCAGTGAGGGACAGGGGTTATCCTACGAGCAGTACTTC	CASSEGQGLSYEQYF
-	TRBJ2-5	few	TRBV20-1	TGCAGTGCTAGAGATCAAGAGACCCAGTACTTC	CSARDQETQYF
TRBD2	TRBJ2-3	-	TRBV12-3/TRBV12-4	TGTGCCAGCAGTTTGCGACTAGCGGGAGGGTCAGATACGCAGTATTTT	CASSLRLAGGSDTQYF
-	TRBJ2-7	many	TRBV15	TGTGCCACCAGCACCCCGCCGAGGGGCGAGCAGTACTTC	CATSTPPRGEQYF
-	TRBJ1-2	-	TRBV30	TGTGCCTGGAGTCGATCCTATGGCTACACCTTC	CAWSRSYGYTF
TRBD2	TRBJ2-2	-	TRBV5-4	TGTGCCAGCAGCTTGTGGACTAGCGGGAGGATCCCCGGGGAGCTGTTTTTT	CASSLWTSGRIPGELFF
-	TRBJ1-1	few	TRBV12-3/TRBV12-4	TGTGCCAGCAGTTTTTCCTGGTTTATTTTCACGCGGGGAAACACTGAAGCTTTCTTT	CASSFSWFIFTRGNTEAFF
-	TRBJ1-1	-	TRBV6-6	TGTGCCAGCAGCACAAGGTCCATGAACACTGAAGCTTTCTTT	CASSTRSMNTEAFF
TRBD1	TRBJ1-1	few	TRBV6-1	TGTGCCAGTCAGACAGGGGCGACTGAAGCTTTCTTT	CASQTGATEAFF
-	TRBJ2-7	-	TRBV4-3	TGCGCCAGCAGCCAAGCAGGCGCGGCCAGCTACGAGCAGTACTTC	CASSQAGAASYEQYF
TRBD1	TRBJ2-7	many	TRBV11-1	TGTGCCAGCAGCTCGACAGGGGATCCTTCCTACGAGCAGTACTTC	CASSSTGDPSYEQYF
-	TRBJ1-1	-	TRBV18	TGTGCCAGCTCACCAACTGGGGTCCCAAACACTGAAGCTTTCTTT	CASSPTGVPNTEAFF
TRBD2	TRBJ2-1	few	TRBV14	TGTGCCAGCAGCCATCTTAGCGGGAGGGGGAATGAGCAGTTCTTC	CASSHLSGRGNEQFF
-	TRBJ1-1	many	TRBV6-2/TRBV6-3	TGTGCCAGCAGTTGGACAGCCGCAGCCCTGGGGGAAGCTTTCTTT	CASSWTAAALGEAFF
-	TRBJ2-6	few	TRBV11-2	TGTGCCAGCAGCTTAGATGCTGGGGCCAACGTCCTGACTTTC	CASSLDAGANVLTF
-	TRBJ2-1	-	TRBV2	TGTGCCAGCTTCCCCCAGCGTACCTTAAACAATGAGCAGTTCTTC	CASFPQRTLNNEQFF
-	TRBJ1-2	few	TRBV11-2	TGTGCCAGCAGCGACCGACGAGGGGCCGGCTATGGCTACACCTTC	CASSDRRGAGYGYTF
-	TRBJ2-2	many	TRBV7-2	TGTGCCAGCAGCCCGTACCTTATTAACACCGGGGAGCTGTTTTTT	CASSPYLINTGELFF
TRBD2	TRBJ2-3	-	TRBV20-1	TGCAGTGCCTTCCCTAGCGGGAGACCAGATACGCAGTATTTT	CSAFPSGRPDTQYF
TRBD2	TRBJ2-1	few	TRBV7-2	TGTGCCAGCAGCTTAATCGGGGGGAATGAGCAGTTCTTC	CASSLIGGNEQFF
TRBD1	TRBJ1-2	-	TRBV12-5	TGTGCTAGTGGTTTTACAGGGGACTATGGCTACACCTTC	CASGFTGDYGYTF
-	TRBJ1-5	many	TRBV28	TGTGCCAGCAGGGGGTCAGAATTAAGCAATCAGCCCCAGCATTTT	CASRGSELSNQPQHF
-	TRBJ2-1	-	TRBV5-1	TGCGCCAGCCGAGGAGAGTTGACTTACAATGAGCAGTTCTTC	CASRGELTYNEQFF
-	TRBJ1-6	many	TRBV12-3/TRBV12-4	TGTGCCAGCAGTTTGAGGCAGGGTAATTCACCCCTCCACTTT	CASSLRQGNSPLHF
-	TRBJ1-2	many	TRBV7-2	TGTGCCAGCAGCTTTAGGTCGGGGCAGGGGAATGGCTACACCTTC	CASSFRSGQGNGYTF
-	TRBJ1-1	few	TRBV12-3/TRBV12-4	TGTGCCAGCGGACCCGGGACGGAAAACACTGAAGCTTTCTTT	CASGPGTENTEAFF
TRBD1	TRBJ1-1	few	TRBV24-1	TGTGCCACCAGTGATACTACACAGGGGCACACTGAAGCTTTCTTT	CATSDTTQGHTEAFF
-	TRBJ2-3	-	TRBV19	TGTGCCAGTAGTATAGCCGGCGGGGGACAGGGCACAGATACGCAGTATTTT	CASSIAGGGQGTDTQYF
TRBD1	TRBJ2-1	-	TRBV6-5	TGTGCCAGCGGGGGACAGGGGGACTACAATGAGCAGTTCTTC	CASGGQGDYNEQFF
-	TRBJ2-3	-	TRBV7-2	TGTGCCAGCACTAGCGCTTCTAGCACAGATACGCAGTATTTT	CASTSASSTDTQYF
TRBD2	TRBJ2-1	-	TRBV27	TGTGCCAGCAGTTTGGCGGGAGGGACGCAGTTCTTC	CASSLAGGTQFF
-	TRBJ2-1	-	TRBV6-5	TGTGCCAGCAGTTCCCTCACTCGCAGAGCCTACAATGAGCAGTTCTTC	CASSSLTRRAYNEQFF
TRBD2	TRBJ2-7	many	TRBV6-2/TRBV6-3	TGTGCCAGCAGTCGGCCGCCTACTAGCGGGAGGCTGGGGGAGCAGTACTTC	CASSRPPTSGRLGEQYF
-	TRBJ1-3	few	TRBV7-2	TGTGCCAGCAGCCGCCGGGACGAACATTTT	CASSRRDEHF
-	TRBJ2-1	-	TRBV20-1	TGCAGTGCTATCCCGGGGAGTTTTAGGGCCTTATCCTACAATGAGCAGTTCTTC	CSAIPGSFRALSYNEQFF